The sequence of this T cell receptor (beta chain) was determined in a study of cytomegalovirus exposure and HLA in healthy donors. The CDR3 has 15 residues. The J segment lost 1 base and the V segment lost 4 bases, leaving 4 bases of the junction unmatched. Germline V lookup: CDR1 LNHDA, CDR2 SQIVND (reference sequence). Primers: 60 Vbeta forward and 13 Jbeta reverse. Generated by immunoSEQ multiplex PCR, the TCRdb table keeps only in-frame clones and is missing some. The sample records about 170,000 clones, around three quarters being singletons. In its sample, this clone was seen a few times. What it binds is unknown. At the DNA level, this CDR3 is encoded by other sequences in the same sample as well. Whole-study results and caveats: A later analysis reportedly identified an Asian-associated ancestry cluster as carrying fewer N-insertions than the 666-donor mean. Common viral pathogens seemed to be connected with several of the most significant clusters, according to a later analysis. The only immune exposure information that was available was CMV serostatus.

The chain links TRBV19 to TRBJ1-1, with 9 bases fitting TRBD1. Sequencing was performed on PBMCs. This TCR came from a woman aged 45-60 years in good health and CMV-seronegative. CDR3: CASSSGTGWNTEAFF. The CDR3 bases are TGTGCCAGTAGTAGTGGGACAGGGTGGAACACTGAAGCTTTCTTT.